This T cell receptor beta chain was sequenced in a study of cytomegalovirus exposure and HLA in healthy donors. Across the whole study: Some 85 million unique TCRs, all from HLA-typed donors, were included in an early release of the data.

Findings and limits, study-wide: Later work showed greater clonal expansion in HLA-associated TCR beta chains than in equally common others. HLA alleles were associated with around 17,000 TCR beta sequences in a later analysis at 0.05 false discovery rate.

Of note for this clone: Its antigen is unknown.

The primer mix had 60 Vbeta and 13 Jbeta primers. Libraries were prepared by immunoSEQ multiplex PCR; TCRdb keeps only in-frame clonotypes and omits some of them. The sample holds roughly 260,000 clones, about 83% seen once. The receptor's source is a woman in her 40s in good health and CMV-seropositive. The sequencing sample was made of PBMCs.

The CDR3 DNA follows: TGTGCCAGCAGCTCCAGCCGGGGTATGTTCTACGAGCAGTACTTC. Protein product: CASSSSRGMFYEQYF. The V and J genes are TRBV6-5 and TRBJ2-7, with D perhaps TRBD2 (5 bases). The CDR3 is 15 amino acids. Per germline, CDR1 MNHEY and CDR2 SVGAGI. The V gene lost 6 bases and the J gene lost 3 bases, with 18 bases spanning the gap.